The entry that follows covers one T cell receptor (beta chain) sequence. Its antigen is undetermined. This specimen belongs to a study of cytomegalovirus exposure and HLA in healthy donors. Study-level points and caveats: The classifier reportedly diagnosed cytomegalovirus status with high specificity and sensitivity.

V was trimmed by 5 bases and J by 5 bases, leaving 16 bases between them. The germline V gene encodes CDR1 SGHTA and CDR2 FQGNSA. The CDR3 length is 14 residues. It was with 60 Vbeta and 13 Jbeta primers that the PCR ran. Clones were sequenced by immunoSEQ multiplex PCR, and TCRdb holds only the in-frame ones, with some missing. Reported are about 74,000 clones; the ten largest clones contain around 7.5%. The sequenced material came from PBMCs. The sequence derives from a female donor in good health and CMV-seropositive. The chain has TRBV7-2 and TRBJ2-7, with D perhaps matching TRBD2 (6 bases). As DNA, the CDR3 is TGTGCCAGCAGCCGGGACTCCTCGGCCCACGAGCAGTACTTC. As protein: CASSRDSSAHEQYF.